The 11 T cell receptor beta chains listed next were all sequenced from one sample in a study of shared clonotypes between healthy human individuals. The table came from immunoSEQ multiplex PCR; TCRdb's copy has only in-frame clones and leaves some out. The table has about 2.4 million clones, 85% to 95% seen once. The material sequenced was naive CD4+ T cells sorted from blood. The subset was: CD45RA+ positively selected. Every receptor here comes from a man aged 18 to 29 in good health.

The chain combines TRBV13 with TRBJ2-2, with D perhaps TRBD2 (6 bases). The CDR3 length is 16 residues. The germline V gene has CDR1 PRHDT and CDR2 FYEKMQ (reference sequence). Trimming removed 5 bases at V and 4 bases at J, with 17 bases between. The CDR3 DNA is TGTGCCAGCAGCCGAACCTCCCGGGGGTCCACCGGGGAGCTGTTTTTT. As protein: CASSRTSRGSTGELFF.

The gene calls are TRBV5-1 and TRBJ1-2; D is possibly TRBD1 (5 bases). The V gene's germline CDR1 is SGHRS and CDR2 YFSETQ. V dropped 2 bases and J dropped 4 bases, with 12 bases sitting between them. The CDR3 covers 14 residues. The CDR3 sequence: CASSFEGEVYGYTF. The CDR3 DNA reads TGCGCCAGCAGCTTTGAAGGGGAGGTCTATGGCTACACCTTC.

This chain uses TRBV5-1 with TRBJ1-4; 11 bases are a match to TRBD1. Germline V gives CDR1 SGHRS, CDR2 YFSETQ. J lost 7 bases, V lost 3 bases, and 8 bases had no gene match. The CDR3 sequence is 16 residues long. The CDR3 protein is CASSWGQGGRGEKLFF. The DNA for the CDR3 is TGCGCCAGCAGCTGGGGACAGGGGGGGCGTGGTGAAAAACTGTTTTTT.

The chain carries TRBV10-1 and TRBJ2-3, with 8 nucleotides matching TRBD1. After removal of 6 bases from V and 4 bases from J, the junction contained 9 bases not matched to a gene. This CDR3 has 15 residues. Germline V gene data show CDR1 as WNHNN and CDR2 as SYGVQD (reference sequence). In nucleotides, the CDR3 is TGCGCCAGCAGCTCTACAGGGGGGCCCCCAGATACGCAGTATTTT. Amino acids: CASSSTGGPPDTQYF.

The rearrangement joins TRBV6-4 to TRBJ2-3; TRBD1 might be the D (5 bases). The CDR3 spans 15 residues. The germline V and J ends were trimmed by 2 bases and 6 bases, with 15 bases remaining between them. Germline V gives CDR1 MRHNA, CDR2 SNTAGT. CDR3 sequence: CASSDQGLFGDTQYF. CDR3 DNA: TGTGCCAGCAGTGACCAGGGTCTCTTTGGGGATACGCAGTATTTT.

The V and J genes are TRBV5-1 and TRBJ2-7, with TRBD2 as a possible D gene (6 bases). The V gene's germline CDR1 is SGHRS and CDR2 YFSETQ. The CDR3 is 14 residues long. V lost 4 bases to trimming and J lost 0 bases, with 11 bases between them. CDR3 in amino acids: CASSPEGSSYEQYF. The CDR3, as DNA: TGCGCCAGCAGCCCGGAGGGCAGCTCCTACGAGCAGTACTTC.

CDR3 DNA: TGTGCCAGCAGCGCAAGACTAGCGGGAGGCGAGCAGTACTTC. Translating gives CASSARLAGGEQYF. The chain combines TRBV14 with TRBJ2-7, with 13 nucleotides matching TRBD2. The junction had 4 bases not matched to a gene; V was cut back by 5 bases and J by 6 bases. CDR1 SGHDN and CDR2 FVKESK come from the germline V gene. This CDR3 region has 14 residues.

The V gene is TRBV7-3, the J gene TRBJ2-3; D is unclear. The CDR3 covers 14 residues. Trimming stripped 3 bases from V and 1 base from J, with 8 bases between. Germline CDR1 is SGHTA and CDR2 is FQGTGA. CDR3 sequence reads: CASSFGRGTDTQYF. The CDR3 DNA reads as TGTGCCAGCAGCTTCGGAAGGGGCACAGATACGCAGTATTTT.

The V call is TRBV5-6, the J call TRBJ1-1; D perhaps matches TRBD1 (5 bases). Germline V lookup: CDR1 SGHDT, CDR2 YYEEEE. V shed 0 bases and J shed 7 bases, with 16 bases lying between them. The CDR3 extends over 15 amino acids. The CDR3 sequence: CASSLAEDTRNEAFF. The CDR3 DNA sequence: TGTGCCAGCAGCTTGGCCGAGGACACGAGAAATGAAGCTTTCTTT.

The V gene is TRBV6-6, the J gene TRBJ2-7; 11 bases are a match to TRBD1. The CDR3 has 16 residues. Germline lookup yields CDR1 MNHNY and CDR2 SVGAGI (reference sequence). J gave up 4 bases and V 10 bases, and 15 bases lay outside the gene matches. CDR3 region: CAIRTGGGSAFYEQYF. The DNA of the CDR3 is TGTGCCATTCGGACAGGGGGCGGATCCGCTTTTTACGAGCAGTACTTC.

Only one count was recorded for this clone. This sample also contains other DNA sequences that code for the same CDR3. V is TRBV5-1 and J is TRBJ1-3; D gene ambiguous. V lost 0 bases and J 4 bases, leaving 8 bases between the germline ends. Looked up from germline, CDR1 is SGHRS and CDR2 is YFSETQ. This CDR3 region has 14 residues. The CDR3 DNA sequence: TGCGCCAGCAGCTTGGTTGGAACGGGAAACACCATATATTTT. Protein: CASSLVGTGNTIYF.